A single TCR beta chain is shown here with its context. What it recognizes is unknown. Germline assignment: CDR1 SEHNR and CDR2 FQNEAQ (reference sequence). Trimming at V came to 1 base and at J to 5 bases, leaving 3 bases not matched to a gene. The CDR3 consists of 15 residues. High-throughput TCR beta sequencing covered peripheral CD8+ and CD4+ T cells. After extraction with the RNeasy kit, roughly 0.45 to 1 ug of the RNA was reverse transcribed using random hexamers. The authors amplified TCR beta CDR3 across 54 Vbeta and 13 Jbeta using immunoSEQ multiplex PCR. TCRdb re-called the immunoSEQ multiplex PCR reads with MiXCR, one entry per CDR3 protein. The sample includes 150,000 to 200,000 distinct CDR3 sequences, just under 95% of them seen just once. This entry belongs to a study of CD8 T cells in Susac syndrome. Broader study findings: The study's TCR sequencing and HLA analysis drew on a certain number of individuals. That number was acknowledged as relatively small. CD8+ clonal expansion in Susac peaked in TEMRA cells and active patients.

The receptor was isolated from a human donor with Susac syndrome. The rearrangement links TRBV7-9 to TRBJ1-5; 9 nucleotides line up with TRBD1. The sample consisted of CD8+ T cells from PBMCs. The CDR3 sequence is CASSLVGQGYQPQHF. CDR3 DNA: TGTGCCAGCAGCTTAGTTGGACAGGGGTATCAGCCCCAGCATTTT.